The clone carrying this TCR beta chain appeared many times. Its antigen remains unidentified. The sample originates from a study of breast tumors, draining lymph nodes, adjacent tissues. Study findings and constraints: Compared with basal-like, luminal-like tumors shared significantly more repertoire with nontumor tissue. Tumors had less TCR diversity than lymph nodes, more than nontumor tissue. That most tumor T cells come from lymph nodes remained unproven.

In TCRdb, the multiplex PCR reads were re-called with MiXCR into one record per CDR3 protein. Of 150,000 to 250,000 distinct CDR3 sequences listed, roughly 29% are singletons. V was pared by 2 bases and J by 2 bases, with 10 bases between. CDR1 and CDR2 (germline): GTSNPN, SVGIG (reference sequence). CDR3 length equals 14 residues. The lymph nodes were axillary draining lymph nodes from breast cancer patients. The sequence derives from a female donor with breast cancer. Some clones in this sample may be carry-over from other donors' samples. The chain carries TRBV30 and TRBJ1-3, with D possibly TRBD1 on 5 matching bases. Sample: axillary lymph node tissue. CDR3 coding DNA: TGTGCCTGGAGTTTGGGGGGAACTGGAAACACCATATATTTT. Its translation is CAWSLGGTGNTIYF.